These T cell receptor beta chains were read from a single sample in a study of control samples from healthy donors and cancer patients. This table comes from immunoSEQ multiplex PCR, and its TCRdb copy is limited to in-frame clones, with some not included. The data show approximately 160,000 clones, 80% to 95% seen once. Sequenced: blood. The receptors stem from a woman aged 55-70 years in good health. Each CDR3 is given with its conserved first and last residue. The D gene is left open where the match is weak. Rows give clone size only sometimes, using once, few, many, or a class for an expanded clone.

NA	TRBV6-5	NA	TRBJ2-7	TGTGCCAGCAGTTACTCAGGGGACGAGCAGTACTTC	CASSYSGDEQYF
NA	TRBV9	NA	TRBJ1-1	TGTGCCAGCAGCGCGAACCGGGCCGCGAACACTGAAGCTTTCTTT	CASSANRAANTEAFF
NA	TRBV7-2	TRBD1	TRBJ2-6	TGTGCCAGCAGCCGCAGGGACAGGGCGGTCCCTGGGGCCAACGTCCTGACTTTC	CASSRRDRAVPGANVLTF
NA	TRBV7-6	TRBD1	TRBJ2-3	TGTGCCAGCAGCTGGGGACTCCGGACAGGGGGTTTGGATACGCAGTATTTT	CASSWGLRTGGLDTQYF
NA	TRBV11-3	TRBD1	TRBJ1-1	TGTGCCAGCTCCTTCGCAGGGGGCACTGAAGCTTTCTTT	CASSFAGGTEAFF
NA	TRBV6-2/TRBV6-3	NA	TRBJ1-5	TGTGCCAGCAACCCCGGACCCATTTACAATCAGCCCCAGCATTTT	CASNPGPIYNQPQHF
NA	TRBV11-2	NA	TRBJ2-5	TGTGCCAGCAGCGCCCTCTCAGGGGAGGAGACCCAGTACTTC	CASSALSGEETQYF
NA	TRBV25-1	TRBD1	TRBJ2-3	TGTGCCAGCGATAAGGGACAGGGGATAGATACGCAGTATTTT	CASDKGQGIDTQYF
NA	TRBV18	NA	TRBJ2-2	TGTGCCAGCTCACCACAGGGGGGTGACACCGGGGAGCTGTTTTTT	CASSPQGGDTGELFF
once	TRBV7-7	TRBD2	TRBJ2-2	TGTGCCAGCAGCTTAGTGACAGCGGGGGCGAACACCGGGGAGCTGTTTTTT	CASSLVTAGANTGELFF
NA	TRBV6-6	NA	TRBJ1-2	TGTGCCAGCAGTCGAAGGGCGGGGACACTGTCTTATGGCTACACCTTC	CASSRRAGTLSYGYTF
NA	TRBV7-2	TRBD1	TRBJ1-6	TGTGCCAGCAGCTTATGGACAGGTGGTTCACCCCTCCACTTT	CASSLWTGGSPLHF
NA	TRBV18	NA	TRBJ2-3	TGTGCCAGCTCGCCAAGGAACCTCCCCACAGATACGCAGTATTTT	CASSPRNLPTDTQYF
NA	TRBV10-2	NA	TRBJ1-5	TGCGCCAGCAGTGAATCAGGGCTCAATCAGCCCCAGCATTTT	CASSESGLNQPQHF
NA	TRBV18	TRBD1	TRBJ1-1	TGTGCCAGCTCATCACAGGGGGCCGTAGAAGCTTTCTTT	CASSSQGAVEAFF
NA	TRBV29-1	TRBD1	TRBJ1-2	TGCAGCGCACGAGGGACAGGAATTCATGGCTACACCTTC	CSARGTGIHGYTF
NA	TRBV7-2	NA	TRBJ2-7	TGTGCCAGCAGCTTAGCTCAGGGAAGGTACGAGCAGTACTTC	CASSLAQGRYEQYF
NA	TRBV19	NA	TRBJ1-5	TGTGCCAGTAGTATAGAGCTGCGCAGCAATCAGCCCCAGCATTTT	CASSIELRSNQPQHF
NA	TRBV6-6	NA	TRBJ1-4	TGTGCCAGCAAGGGAGAAAAACTGTTTTTT	CASKGEKLFF
NA	TRBV5-1	NA	TRBJ1-1	TGCGCCAGCAGCTTGGGTCTAGCTAGAGGGCCTTCGCCTTGGGCTTTCTTT	CASSLGLARGPSPWAFF
NA	TRBV7-8	NA	TRBJ1-3	TGTGCCAGCAGCTTATTGGGGGGACCCTCTGGAAACACCATATATTTT	CASSLLGGPSGNTIYF
NA	TRBV4-3	NA	TRBJ1-3	TGCGCCAGCAGCCAAGAGCCAGCCGGGACGTGGGGAAACACCATATATTTT	CASSQEPAGTWGNTIYF
NA	TRBV5-1	TRBD2	TRBJ2-2	TGCGCCAGCACCAGGACTAGCGGGGGGGCCGAGACCGGGGAGCTGTTTTTT	CASTRTSGGAETGELFF
NA	TRBV5-8	TRBD1	TRBJ1-1	TGTGCCAGCAGTCAGACAGGGGGCGCTGAAGCTTTCTTT	CASSQTGGAEAFF
NA	TRBV5-1	TRBD1	TRBJ2-5	TGCGCCAGCAGCTTCGGACAGGGCCGAGAGACCCAGTACTTC	CASSFGQGRETQYF
NA	TRBV5-1	NA	TRBJ1-5	TGCGCCAGCAGCTTGGGGGACGTCCATCAGCCCCAGCATTTT	CASSLGDVHQPQHF
NA	TRBV24-1	NA	TRBJ1-6	TGTGCCACCTTTTACAACCGGGCCTACTCTAACTCCCTCCACTTT	CATFYNRAYSNSLHF
NA	TRBV9	TRBD2	TRBJ2-5	TGTGCCAGCAGCCCCGGGACTAGCGGGGGCCTCCGCCAAGAGACCCAGTACTTC	CASSPGTSGGLRQETQYF
NA	TRBV2	NA	TRBJ2-2	TGTGCCAGCGAGGGGGACGGCGGGGAGCTGTTTTTT	CASEGDGGELFF
NA	TRBV6-6	NA	TRBJ2-7	TGTGCCAGCAGTCCTCGGGGTAGTTACGAGCAGTACTTC	CASSPRGSYEQYF
NA	TRBV10-3	NA	TRBJ1-2	TGTGCCATCAGCAGAGGACATGATAGTAGCTATGGCTACACCTTC	CAISRGHDSSYGYTF
once	TRBV12-3/TRBV12-4	NA	TRBJ2-7	TGTGCCAGCAGCAGGACTGACGAGCAGTACTTC	CASSRTDEQYF
once	TRBV5-6	NA	TRBJ2-3	TGTGCCAGCAGCCCTCCGAGCACAGATACGCAGTATTTT	CASSPPSTDTQYF
NA	TRBV6-4	NA	TRBJ2-1	TGTGCCAGCAGTGACGGCAGAGACAATGAGCAGTTCTTC	CASSDGRDNEQFF
NA	TRBV5-5	NA	TRBJ1-5	TGTGCCAGCAGCTTGGAGGCAGGGAAGAAGCAGCCCCAGCATTTT	CASSLEAGKKQPQHF
once	TRBV7-2	NA	TRBJ1-2	TGTGCCAGCAGCTTAGGGTTGGAAGGGCAAACTAACTATGGCTACACCTTC	CASSLGLEGQTNYGYTF
NA	TRBV5-1	NA	TRBJ1-4	TGCGCCAGCAGCTCTCAATCTTCAGGGACTAATGAAAAACTGTTTTTT	CASSSQSSGTNEKLFF
NA	TRBV29-1	TRBD1	TRBJ1-2	TGCAGCGTGGAGGGACAGGGGGCTGGACATAGTGGCTACACCTTC	CSVEGQGAGHSGYTF
NA	TRBV7-2	TRBD1	TRBJ1-4	TGTGCCAGCAGCGGGACAGTAAATGAAAAACTGTTTTTT	CASSGTVNEKLFF
NA	TRBV28	TRBD1	TRBJ1-2	TGTGCCAGCAGTTTAGGGCAGGGGGCGTTGGGTGGCTACACCTTC	CASSLGQGALGGYTF
NA	TRBV5-1	NA	TRBJ1-1	TGCGCCAGCAGCACTGGGGGAGCACCGAACACTGAAGCTTTCTTT	CASSTGGAPNTEAFF
NA	TRBV7-2	NA	TRBJ1-1	TGTGCCAGCAGCTTAAACCCAGGGAACACTGAAGCTTTCTTT	CASSLNPGNTEAFF
NA	TRBV5-4	TRBD2	TRBJ2-7	TGTGCCAGCAGCTTGGCCTTTAGCGGGGTTCAGTACTTC	CASSLAFSGVQYF